A single sample is the source of the 11 T cell receptor beta chains below, sequenced in a study of blood T cell repertoires in COVID-19. The repertoire was sequenced with immunoSEQ multiplex PCR; TCRdb's copy has only in-frame clones and lacks some. The sample has almost 500,000 clones; 80% to 90% are singletons. The sequencing input was PBMCs or T cells enriched from blood (not recorded which). These receptors all come from an older woman who had recovered from COVID-19.

The rearrangement links TRBV5-1 to TRBJ2-6, with no clear D. The CDR3 runs to 16 residues. Germline values: CDR1 SGHRS, CDR2 YFSETQ. V lost 0 bases and J 0 bases, leaving 7 bases between the germline ends. The CDR3 spells CASSLAFRSGANVLTF. Here the CDR3 DNA reads TGCGCCAGCAGCTTGGCGTTCCGCTCTGGGGCCAACGTCCTGACTTTC.

The V gene is TRBV14, the J gene TRBJ2-5; D is unresolved. V gave up 3 bases and J gave up 7 bases, with 12 bases separating them. CDR3 length equals 13 residues. Looked up from germline, CDR1 is SGHDN and CDR2 is FVKESK. Here the CDR3 reads CASSHSHPGTQYF. The CDR3 DNA reads as TGTGCCAGCAGCCACTCACATCCAGGGACCCAGTACTTC.

The rearrangement joins TRBV6-5 to TRBJ2-7, with TRBD1 matching over 11 bases. The V segment lost 4 bases and the J segment 6 bases; nucleotides outside the gene matches: 11. CDR3 size: 16 residues. Germline-derived CDR1 and CDR2 are MNHEY and SVGAGI. DNA of the CDR3: TGTGCCAGCAGTTTATGGGACAGGGGGGCGAAGGGCGAGCAGTACGTC. This sequence encodes CASSLWDRGAKGEQYV.

This clone was recorded only once. This rearrangement joins TRBV27 to TRBJ1-6; 8 bases align to TRBD1. CDR3 length: 14 residues. Trimming took 6 bases from V and 5 from J; bases not matched to a gene: 3. Germline assignment: CDR1 MNHEY and CDR2 SMNVEV (reference sequence). The CDR3 DNA sequence: TGTGCCAGCAGGATACAGGGGGATAATTCACCCCTCCACTTT. Protein product: CASRIQGDNSPLHF.

As to this clone: One junction end disagrees with the germline gene, perhaps due to a read error. The genes are TRBV6-1 and TRBJ2-6; D is unclear. The CDR3 consists of 12 residues. Germline V gene data show CDR1 as MNHNS and CDR2 as SASEGT. DNA for the CDR3: TGTGCCAGCAGTGAAGCCCTAGATTTGCCCGTTTTC. Translation gives CASSEALDLPVF.

The chain combines TRBV7-2 with TRBJ2-5; 7 bases are shared with TRBD1. Germline-derived CDR1 and CDR2 are SGHTA and FQGNSA. With V trimmed by 1 base and J by 1 base, 6 bases remained unmatched. The CDR3 loop spans 16 amino acids. The DNA for the CDR3 is TGTGCCAGCAGCTTAGGGGTTGACAGGGCCCAAGAGACCCAGTACTTC. Translating gives CASSLGVDRAQETQYF.

This chain connects TRBV18 to TRBJ2-7; TRBD2 aligns across 12 bases. Germline CDR1 is KGHSH and CDR2 is LQKENI. The ends lost 5 bases at V and 3 bases at J; junction bases unmatched: 2. The CDR3 spans 14 residues. The CDR3 DNA is TGTGCCAGCTCATCGACTAGCGGGGGCTACGAGCAGTACTTC. Its protein is CASSSTSGGYEQYF.

The rearrangement joins TRBV19 to TRBJ1-2; possibly TRBD1 for D (6 bases). This CDR3 spans 14 amino acids. Between the trimmed V and J ends, which lost 4 bases and 0 bases, there was a span of 9 bases. CDR1 and CDR2 from the germline V gene are LNHDA and SQIVND (reference sequence). The CDR3 bases are TGTGCCAGTAGTAGAGGACAGCCTAACTATGGCTACACCTTC. Its translation is CASSRGQPNYGYTF.

The rearrangement links TRBV24-1 to TRBJ2-7; 8 bases match TRBD1. Germline V gives CDR1 KGHDR, CDR2 SFDVKD. The V and J ends lost 1 base and 9 bases, in that order; junction bases with no gene match: 7. The length of the CDR3 is 14 residues. The CDR3 nucleotides are TGTGCCACCAGTGATTTAGCAGGGGGCAAGGGGCAGTACTTC. It yields the protein CATSDLAGGKGQYF.

This chain links TRBV12-3 or TRBV12-4 with TRBJ1-1; D uncertain. The V gene lost 6 bases and the J gene lost 1 base, with 9 bases spanning the gap. The length of the CDR3 is 13 residues. CDR3 in amino acids: CASSASRNTEAFF. The CDR3 DNA sequence: TGTGCCAGCAGCGCATCCAGGAACACTGAAGCTTTCTTT.

This chain connects TRBV10-3 to TRBJ1-1; tentatively, D is TRBD1 (5 bases). The CDR3 sequence is 13 residues long. V lost 10 bases, J lost 3 bases, and 15 bases lay in between. Germline values: CDR1 ENHRY, CDR2 SYGVKD. CDR3 protein: CATTGTGDTEAFF. The CDR3 DNA is TGTGCCACAACCGGGACGGGGGACACTGAAGCTTTCTTT.